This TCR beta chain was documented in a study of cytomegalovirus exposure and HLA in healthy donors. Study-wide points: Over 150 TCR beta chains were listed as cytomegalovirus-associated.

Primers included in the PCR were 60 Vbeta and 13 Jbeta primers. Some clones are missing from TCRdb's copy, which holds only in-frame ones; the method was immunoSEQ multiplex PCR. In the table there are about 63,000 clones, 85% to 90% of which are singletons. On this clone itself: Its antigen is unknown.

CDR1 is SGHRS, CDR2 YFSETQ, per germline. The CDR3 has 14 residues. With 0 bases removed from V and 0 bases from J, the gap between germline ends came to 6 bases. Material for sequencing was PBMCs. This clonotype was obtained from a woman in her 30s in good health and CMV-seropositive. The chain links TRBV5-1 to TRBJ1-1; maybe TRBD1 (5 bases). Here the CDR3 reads CASSLEGMNTEAFF. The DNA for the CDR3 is TGCGCCAGCAGCTTGGAGGGGATGAACACTGAAGCTTTCTTT. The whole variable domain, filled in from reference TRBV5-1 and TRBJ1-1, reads KAGVTQTPRYLIKTRGQQVTLSCSPISGHRSVSWYQQTPGQGLQFLFEYFSETQRNKGNFPGRFSGRQFSNSRSEMNVSTLELGDSALYLCASSLEGMNTEAFFGQGTRLTVV.